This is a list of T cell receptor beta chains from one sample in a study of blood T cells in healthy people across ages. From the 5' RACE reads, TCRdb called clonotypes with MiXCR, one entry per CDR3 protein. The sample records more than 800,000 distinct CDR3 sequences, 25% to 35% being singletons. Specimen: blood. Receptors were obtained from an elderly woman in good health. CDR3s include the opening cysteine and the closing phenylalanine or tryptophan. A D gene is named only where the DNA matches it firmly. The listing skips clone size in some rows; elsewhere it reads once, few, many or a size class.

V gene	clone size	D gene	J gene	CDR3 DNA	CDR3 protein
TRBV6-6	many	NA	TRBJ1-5	TGTGCCAGCAGTTCGCAGGGGCTGGATCAGCCCCAGCATTTT	CASSSQGLDQPQHF
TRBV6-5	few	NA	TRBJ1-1	TGTGCCAGCAGTTACTCGGCAAACGGTCTGGGGAGAGCTTTCTTT	CASSYSANGLGRAFF
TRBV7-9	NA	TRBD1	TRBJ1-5	TGTGCCAGCAGCTGCGGACAGGGCAATCAGCCCCAGCATTTT	CASSCGQGNQPQHF
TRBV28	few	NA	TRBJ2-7	TGTGCCACCGAGCCGGGAGTCTCCTACGAGCAGTACTTC	CATEPGVSYEQYF
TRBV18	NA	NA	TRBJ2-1	TGTGCCAGCAGCCAAGGTCGCCAGGTTTCCTACAATGAGCAGTTCTTC	CASSQGRQVSYNEQFF
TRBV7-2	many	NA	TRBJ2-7	TGTGCCAGCAGCTTTTGGTCCGGGGGCGAGCAGTACTTC	CASSFWSGGEQYF
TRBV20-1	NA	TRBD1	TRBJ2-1	TGCAGTGCTCGTTCGGACAGGGAGCAGTTCTTC	CSARSDREQFF
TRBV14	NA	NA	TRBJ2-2	TGTGCCAGCAGCTTACAGGGATGGGCCGGGGAGCTGTTTTTT	CASSLQGWAGELFF
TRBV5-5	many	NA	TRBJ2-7	TGTGCCAGCAGCCCCGGGACCGAGTACGAGCAGTACTTC	CASSPGTEYEQYF
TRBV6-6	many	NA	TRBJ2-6	TGTGCCAGCACACTTAGACAGGCGCTATCTGGGGCCAACGTCCTGACTTTC	CASTLRQALSGANVLTF
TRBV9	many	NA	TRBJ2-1	TGTGCCAGCAGCGTAGATCCAGGGCAGGGGATGTATGAGCAGTTCTTC	CASSVDPGQGMYEQFF
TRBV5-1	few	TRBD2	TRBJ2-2	TGCGCCAGCAGCCCTGCGACTAGCGGGGGGACCGGGGAGCTGTTTTTT	CASSPATSGGTGELFF
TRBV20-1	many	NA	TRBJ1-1	TGCAGTGCTAGAGACCCTCTGAGGAACACTGAAGCTTTCTTT	CSARDPLRNTEAFF
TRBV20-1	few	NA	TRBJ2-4	TGCAGTGGGCTAGGGGCGTCCAAAAACATTCAGTACTTC	CSGLGASKNIQYF
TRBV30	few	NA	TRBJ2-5	TGTGCCTGGAGTCTGCGGACAAAACAAGAGACCCAGTACTTC	CAWSLRTKQETQYF
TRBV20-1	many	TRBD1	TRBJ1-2	TGCAGTGCTAGTAATCCCGACAGGGGGCTTGGCTACACCTTC	CSASNPDRGLGYTF
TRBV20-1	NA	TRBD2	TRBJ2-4	TGCAGTGCTTGGACTAGCGGGAGGGATAGAGCCAAAAACATTCAGTACTTC	CSAWTSGRDRAKNIQYF
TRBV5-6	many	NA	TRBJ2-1	TGTGCCAGCAGCTTGGATACGGGGGCATACTACAATGAGCAGTTCTTC	CASSLDTGAYYNEQFF
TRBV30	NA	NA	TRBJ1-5	TGTGCCTGGAATAACCCAGGGGCCGTTGGTCTCGATCAGCCCCAGCATTTT	CAWNNPGAVGLDQPQHF
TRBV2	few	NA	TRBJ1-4	TGTGCCAGCACTCAGAGCAGCATTAATGAAAAACTGTTTTTT	CASTQSSINEKLFF
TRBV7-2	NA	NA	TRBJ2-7	TGTGCCAGCAGCTTAGTTCCGGCCTACGAGCAGTACTTC	CASSLVPAYEQYF
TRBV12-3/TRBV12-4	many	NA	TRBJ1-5	TGTGCCAGCAGTGTTCGGGTTGGGGTGGCCCAGCATTTT	CASSVRVGVAQHF
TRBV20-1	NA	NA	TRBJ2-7	TGCAGTGCTAGAGACCGGGAAGCCTACGAGCAGTACTTC	CSARDREAYEQYF
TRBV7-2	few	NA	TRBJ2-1	TGTGCCAGCAGCTTACGTCTAACTGAGCAGTTCTTC	CASSLRLTEQFF
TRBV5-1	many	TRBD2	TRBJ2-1	TGCGCCAGCAGCGAACTTCCGGGGGGTAATGAGCAGTTCTTC	CASSELPGGNEQFF
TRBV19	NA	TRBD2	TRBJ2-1	TGTGCCAGTAGTATACGGGGGGGCTCGAATGAGCAGTTCTTC	CASSIRGGSNEQFF
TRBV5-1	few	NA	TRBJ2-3	TGCGCCAGCAGCTTGGGGCAGGGACTTGGGGTTACGCAGTATTTT	CASSLGQGLGVTQYF
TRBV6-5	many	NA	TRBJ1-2	TGTGCCAGCAGCCAAACAGGGTATGGCTACACCTTC	CASSQTGYGYTF
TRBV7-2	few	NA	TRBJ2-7	TGTGCCAGCAGCCAGCGGGTGCCCTACGAGCAGTACTTC	CASSQRVPYEQYF
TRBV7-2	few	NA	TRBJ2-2	TGTGCCGGCAGCTTAATTTCGACCACCGGGGAGCTGTTTTTT	CAGSLISTTGELFF
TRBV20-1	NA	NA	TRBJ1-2	TGCAGTGCTAGAGTGGCAGGTCAGGGCTACACCTTC	CSARVAGQGYTF
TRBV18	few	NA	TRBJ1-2	TGTGCCAGCTCTATGGACAGCTATGGCTACACCTTC	CASSMDSYGYTF
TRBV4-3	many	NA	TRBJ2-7	TGCGCCAGCAGGGACGGCGAGCCGAGGTGCTACGAGCAGTACTTC	CASRDGEPRCYEQYF
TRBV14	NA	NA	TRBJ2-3	TGTGCCAGCAGCCCCCCCTATTACACAGATACGCAGTATTTT	CASSPPYYTDTQYF
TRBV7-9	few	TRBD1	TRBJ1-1	TGTGCCAGCAGCTTATTGGGACAGGGAGGCACTGAAGCTTTCTTT	CASSLLGQGGTEAFF
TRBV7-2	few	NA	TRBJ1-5	TGTGCCAGCAGCCCCCCCGGGGCAGGCCCCCGAAATCAGCCCCAGCATTTT	CASSPPGAGPRNQPQHF
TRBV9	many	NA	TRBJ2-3	TGTGCCAGCAGCGTAGATTCCCCCACAGATACGCAGTATTTT	CASSVDSPTDTQYF
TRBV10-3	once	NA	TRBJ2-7	TGTGCCATCAGTGATAGCCGGGACACCTCCTACGAGCAGTACTTC	CAISDSRDTSYEQYF
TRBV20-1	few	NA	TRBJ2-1	TGCAGTGCTAGAGGAATGGGAGGGCAGTTCTTC	CSARGMGGQFF